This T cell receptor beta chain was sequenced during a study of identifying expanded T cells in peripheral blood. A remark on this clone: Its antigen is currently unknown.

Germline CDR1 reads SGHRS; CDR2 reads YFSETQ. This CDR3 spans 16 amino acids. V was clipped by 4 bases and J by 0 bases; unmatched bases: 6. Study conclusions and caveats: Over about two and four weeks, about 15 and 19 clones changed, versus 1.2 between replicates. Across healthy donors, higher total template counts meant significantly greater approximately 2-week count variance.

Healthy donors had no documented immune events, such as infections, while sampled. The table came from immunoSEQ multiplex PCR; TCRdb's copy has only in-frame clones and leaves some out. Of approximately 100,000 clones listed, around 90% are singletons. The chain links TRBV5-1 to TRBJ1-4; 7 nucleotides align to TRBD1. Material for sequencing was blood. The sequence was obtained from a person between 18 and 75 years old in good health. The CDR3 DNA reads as TGCGCCAGCAGCCCAGGGACAGTTGCAACTAATGAAAAACTGTTTTTT. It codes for CASSPGTVATNEKLFF.